This is a list of T cell receptor beta chains from one sample in a study of T cell responses to AZD1222 COVID-19 vaccine. Clones were read by immunoSEQ multiplex PCR, and TCRdb kept only the in-frame ones, dropping some. The table lists 120,000 or so clones, under 95% of them singletons. Sequencing was performed on peripheral blood, taken on day 0 of AZD1222 vaccination. These receptors were taken from an adult in good health. CDR3s include the opening cysteine and the closing phenylalanine or tryptophan. A D gene is named only where the DNA matches it firmly. A clone size is listed for some rows: how often the clone was seen (once, few, many), or a class if it is expanded.

j_gene: TRBJ1-5; abundance: NA; v_gene: TRBV30; d_gene: NA; CDR3nt: TGTGCCTGGAGTGCGGGGGTCAATCAGCCCCAGCATTTT; CDR3aa: CAWSAGVNQPQHF
j_gene: TRBJ1-1; abundance: NA; v_gene: TRBV4-2; d_gene: TRBD1; CDR3nt: TGTGCCAGCAGCCAAACAGGGGACCCCAGGGAAGCTTTCTTT; CDR3aa: CASSQTGDPREAFF
j_gene: TRBJ1-6; abundance: NA; v_gene: TRBV27; d_gene: NA; CDR3nt: TGTGCCAGCAGTTTACAGGCCAGCTCCTATAATTCACCCCTCCACTTT; CDR3aa: CASSLQASSYNSPLHF
j_gene: TRBJ2-7; abundance: NA; v_gene: TRBV18; d_gene: TRBD1; CDR3nt: TGTGCCAGCGACAACCCCGGGACAGGCAGCTACGAGCAGTACTTC; CDR3aa: CASDNPGTGSYEQYF
j_gene: TRBJ1-1; abundance: NA; v_gene: TRBV5-6; d_gene: NA; CDR3nt: TGTGCCAGCAGCTTCGGACGTGGTGAAGCTTTCTTT; CDR3aa: CASSFGRGEAFF
j_gene: TRBJ2-3; abundance: once; v_gene: TRBV9; d_gene: TRBD2; CDR3nt: TGTGCCAGCAGCCCAACTAGCGGGACAGATACGCAGTATTTT; CDR3aa: CASSPTSGTDTQYF
j_gene: TRBJ1-6; abundance: NA; v_gene: TRBV10-3; d_gene: NA; CDR3nt: TGTGCCATCAGAACTACAGGACGGGTGGATTCACCCCTCCACTTT; CDR3aa: CAIRTTGRVDSPLHF
j_gene: TRBJ1-5; abundance: NA; v_gene: TRBV19; d_gene: NA; CDR3nt: TGTGCCAGTAGGCCGGACAACCGCAATCAGCCCCAGCATTTT; CDR3aa: CASRPDNRNQPQHF
j_gene: TRBJ2-1; abundance: NA; v_gene: TRBV3-1/TRBV3-2; d_gene: TRBD2; CDR3nt: TGTGCCAGCAGCCACCGACTAGCGGACAACAATGAGCAGTTCTTC; CDR3aa: CASSHRLADNNEQFF
j_gene: TRBJ2-3; abundance: NA; v_gene: TRBV7-8; d_gene: NA; CDR3nt: TGTGCCAGCAGCTTTTACCTAGTCACAGATACGCAGTATTTT; CDR3aa: CASSFYLVTDTQYF
j_gene: TRBJ2-3; abundance: once; v_gene: TRBV25-1; d_gene: TRBD2; CDR3nt: TGTGCCAGCAGGGTAGCGGGGGGGCCGGTAGATACGCAGTATTTT; CDR3aa: CASRVAGGPVDTQYF
j_gene: TRBJ1-1; abundance: NA; v_gene: TRBV28; d_gene: NA; CDR3nt: TGTGCCAGCAGTTTTAAAGGGGTCTTGAACACTGAAGCTTTCTTT; CDR3aa: CASSFKGVLNTEAFF
j_gene: TRBJ2-3; abundance: NA; v_gene: TRBV18; d_gene: NA; CDR3nt: TGTGCCAGCTCACCCGTCGGGAACACAGATACGCAGTATTTT; CDR3aa: CASSPVGNTDTQYF
j_gene: TRBJ1-6; abundance: NA; v_gene: TRBV11-3; d_gene: TRBD1; CDR3nt: TGTGCCAGCAGGGCCGGGGACAGGGCTTTACCCCTCCACTTT; CDR3aa: CASRAGDRALPLHF
j_gene: TRBJ2-1; abundance: few; v_gene: TRBV7-2; d_gene: NA; CDR3nt: TGTGCCAGCAGCTTAGATTTAGGGGGGGCCAATAATGAGCAGTTCTTC; CDR3aa: CASSLDLGGANNEQFF
j_gene: TRBJ1-1; abundance: NA; v_gene: TRBV28; d_gene: TRBD1; CDR3nt: TGTGCCAGCAGGTTAAGGGGCAGGGGGATGAACACTGAAGCTTTCTTT; CDR3aa: CASRLRGRGMNTEAFF
j_gene: TRBJ2-4; abundance: NA; v_gene: TRBV29-1; d_gene: NA; CDR3nt: TGCAGCGTTGTGGCAGGGGTTACCAAAAACATTCAGTACTTC; CDR3aa: CSVVAGVTKNIQYF
j_gene: TRBJ1-3; abundance: NA; v_gene: TRBV6-1; d_gene: TRBD1; CDR3nt: TGTGCCAGCAGTGACCTGCAGGGACAGGGACCCTCAGGAAACACCATATATTTT; CDR3aa: CASSDLQGQGPSGNTIYF
j_gene: TRBJ2-7; abundance: NA; v_gene: TRBV5-1; d_gene: NA; CDR3nt: TGCGCCAGCAGCTTGGAACCGCACAACGATTACGAGCAGTACTTC; CDR3aa: CASSLEPHNDYEQYF
j_gene: TRBJ2-7; abundance: once; v_gene: TRBV6-2/TRBV6-3; d_gene: NA; CDR3nt: TGTGCCAGCAGCCGTAAACCGCACAGCCAGACCCGGTACGAGCAGTACTTC; CDR3aa: CASSRKPHSQTRYEQYF
j_gene: TRBJ2-4; abundance: NA; v_gene: TRBV3-1/TRBV3-2; d_gene: NA; CDR3nt: TGTGCCAGCAGCCAAGAAAGGGTAGCCAAAAACATTCAGTACTTC; CDR3aa: CASSQERVAKNIQYF
j_gene: TRBJ1-6; abundance: NA; v_gene: TRBV30; d_gene: TRBD1; CDR3nt: TGTGCCTGGAGTCCAACCGGACAGGCGAGCTCCTATAATTCACCCCTCCACTTT; CDR3aa: CAWSPTGQASSYNSPLHF
j_gene: TRBJ1-2; abundance: NA; v_gene: TRBV2; d_gene: NA; CDR3nt: TGTGCCAGCAGCCTACACCGGGCCAGCAAGGGGAACTATGGCTACACCTTC; CDR3aa: CASSLHRASKGNYGYTF
j_gene: TRBJ1-2; abundance: NA; v_gene: TRBV28; d_gene: NA; CDR3nt: TGTGCCAGCACCCTGGGGGGGGCTGAAGGCTACACCTTC; CDR3aa: CASTLGGAEGYTF
j_gene: TRBJ1-2; abundance: NA; v_gene: TRBV7-9; d_gene: NA; CDR3nt: TGTGCCAGCAGCTCACCCGGCGGGGGCGCCGGGTGGGCTGGCTACACCTTC; CDR3aa: CASSSPGGGAGWAGYTF